This T cell receptor beta chain was recorded in a study of cytomegalovirus exposure and HLA in healthy donors. Whole-study findings and limits: Roughly 170 TCR beta chains were listed as cytomegalovirus-associated.

About this clone itself: Its specificity is not known.

Primers: 60 Vbeta forward and 13 Jbeta reverse. Sequencing was performed with immunoSEQ multiplex PCR; in TCRdb, only in-frame clones are kept and a portion is missing. This sample has tens of thousands of clones, with roughly 67% found just once. The V end was cut by 0 bases, the J end by 1 base, with 12 bases between. The CDR3 is 16 residues long. CDR1 is SGDLS, CDR2 YYNGEE, per germline. This sequence originates from a boy aged 5-17 years in good health and CMV-seropositive. Input material: PBMCs. V usage is TRBV9 and J usage is TRBJ2-3; maybe TRBD2 (5 bases). CDR3 region: CASSVAAGSGTDTQYF. CDR3 coding DNA: TGTGCCAGCAGCGTAGCGGCGGGCTCGGGCACAGATACGCAGTATTTT.